Each of the 11 T cell receptor beta chains below was sequenced from the same sample in a study of response to subunit inactivated influenza vaccine. Each CDR3 protein gets one entry after TCRdb re-called the RT-PCR reads with MiXCR. This repertoire shows about 700,000 distinct CDR3 sequences, more than 11% found once; its top ten account for less than 9%. The sequencing used PBMCs from blood, collected 14 days before vaccination. These receptor sequences come from a man aged 50-59 years who received an inactivated influenza vaccine.

This clonotype turned up a few times. The chain joins TRBV30 to TRBJ2-3; tentative D call: TRBD2 (6 bases). In germline, CDR1 is GTSNPN, CDR2 SVGIG (reference sequence). V gave up 0 bases and J gave up 1 base, with 11 bases separating them. CDR3 length equals 15 residues. In DNA form, the CDR3 reads TGTGCCTGGAGTGTAAGGCGGGGCGGCACAGATACGCAGTATTTT. This codes for CAWSVRRGGTDTQYF. Drawing the rest from reference TRBV30 and TRBJ2-3, the complete variable domain is SQTIHQWPATLVQPVGSPLSLECTVEGTSNPNLYWYRQAAGRGLQLLFYSVGIGQISSEVPQNLSASRPQDRQFILSSKKLLLSDSGFYLCAWSVRRGGTDTQYFGPGTRLTVL.

The chain uses TRBV19 and TRBJ2-2; D gene uncertain. The ends were cut back, 2 bases at V and 4 bases at J, with 5 bases in the middle. Looked up from germline, CDR1 is LNHDA and CDR2 is SQIVND (reference sequence). The CDR3 has 13 residues. The CDR3 loop reads CASSISFTGELFF. In DNA form, the CDR3 reads TGTGCCAGTAGTATATCCTTCACCGGGGAGCTGTTTTTT.

In its sample, this clonotype was seen a few times. The chain couples TRBV7-2 to TRBJ1-3; D unresolved. The V and J ends lost 5 bases and 0 bases respectively, with 11 bases between them. The CDR3 has 15 amino acids. Germline values: CDR1 SGHTA, CDR2 FQGNSA. CDR3: CASSPREFSGNTIYF. In nucleotides, the CDR3 is TGTGCCAGCAGCCCCCGGGAGTTCTCTGGAAACACCATATATTTT. Full variable domain (rest looked up from reference TRBV7-2 and TRBJ1-3): GAGVSQSPSNKVTEKGKDVELRCDPISGHTALYWYRQSLGQGLEFLIYFQGNSAPDKSGLPSDRFSAERTGGSVSTLTIQRTQQEDSAVYLCASSPREFSGNTIYFGEGSWLTVV.

V and J are TRBV20-1 and TRBJ1-6; 8 bases line up with TRBD1. With V trimmed by 0 bases and J by 7 bases, 2 bases remained unmatched. Germline values: CDR1 DFQATT, CDR2 SNEGSKA (reference sequence). The CDR3 contains 14 residues. The CDR3: CSARDQGANSPLHF. As DNA, the CDR3 is TGCAGTGCTAGAGATCAGGGGGCAAATTCACCCCTCCACTTT.

CDR3 bases: TGCGCCAGCAGTGAGCTGGGGTCCACGACCCGAAACACCATATATTTT. Encoded protein: CASSELGSTTRNTIYF. V usage is TRBV10-1 and J usage is TRBJ1-3; unclear D gene. CDR3 size: 16 residues. Trimming pared 2 bases from V and 5 bases from J, leaving 16 bases between. Germline CDR1 reads WNHNN; CDR2 reads SYGVQD (reference sequence).

J is TRBJ2-1 and V is TRBV19; a possible D gene is TRBD2 (6 bases). The CDR3 has 14 residues. Germline V gene data show CDR1 as LNHDA and CDR2 as SQIVND (reference sequence). V was pared by 6 bases and J by 7 bases, with 16 bases between. CDR3 sequence (DNA): TGTGCCAGTAGAGAAGGCGGGATCTGGAATGAGCAGTTCTTC. Its protein is CASREGGIWNEQFF.

This clonotype was recorded a few times. This chain joins TRBV12-3 or TRBV12-4 and TRBJ2-7, with 7 bases identical to TRBD1. Trimming removed 7 bases from V and 1 base from J; junction bases left unmatched: 10. The CDR3 consists of 15 residues. CDR3 sequence: CASTWDSDFSYEQYF. In nucleotides, the CDR3 is TGTGCCAGCACCTGGGACAGCGACTTTTCCTACGAGCAGTACTTC.

The chain recombines TRBV5-1 with TRBJ2-5; D is unclear. Trimming took off 1 base at V and 3 bases at J, with 7 bases between the two ends. This CDR3 is 13 amino acids long. CDR1 SGHRS and CDR2 YFSETQ come from the germline V gene. The DNA for the CDR3 is TGCGCCAGCAGCTTGTTTAAGGAAGAGACCCAGTACTTC. Translated, it gives CASSLFKEETQYF.

Turning to this clonotype: A clone one base away is much larger, so this may be a read error. The chain has TRBV9 and TRBJ2-2, with D perhaps matching TRBD2 (5 bases). From germline, CDR1 is SGDLS and CDR2 YYNGEE. This CDR3 is built from 12 residues. This CDR3 reads CASGWVTGELLF. DNA for the CDR3: TGTGCCAGCGGTTGGGTCACCGGGGAGCTGCTTTTT.

In its sample, this clonotype was seen a few times. The V gene is TRBV3-1, the J gene TRBJ2-7, with D unclear. Trimming stripped 1 base from V and 3 bases from J, with 16 bases between. The germline V gene has CDR1 LGHDT and CDR2 YNNKEL (reference sequence). The CDR3 sequence is 16 residues long. The CDR3 region has the DNA TGTGCCAGCAGCCAAGTTTGGAACCTTCTAATCTACGAGCAGTACTTC. Protein product: CASSQVWNLLIYEQYF.

V usage is TRBV7-9 and J usage is TRBJ2-1, with D perhaps being TRBD1 or TRBD2 (5 bases each). Per the germline V gene, CDR1 is SEHNR and CDR2 is FQNEAQ (reference sequence). This CDR3 is 13 amino acids long. Trimming pared 5 bases from V and 5 bases from J, leaving 10 bases between. The CDR3, as DNA: TGTGCCAGCAGCACCGGGACGGACAATGAGCAGTTCTTC. Its protein is CASSTGTDNEQFF.